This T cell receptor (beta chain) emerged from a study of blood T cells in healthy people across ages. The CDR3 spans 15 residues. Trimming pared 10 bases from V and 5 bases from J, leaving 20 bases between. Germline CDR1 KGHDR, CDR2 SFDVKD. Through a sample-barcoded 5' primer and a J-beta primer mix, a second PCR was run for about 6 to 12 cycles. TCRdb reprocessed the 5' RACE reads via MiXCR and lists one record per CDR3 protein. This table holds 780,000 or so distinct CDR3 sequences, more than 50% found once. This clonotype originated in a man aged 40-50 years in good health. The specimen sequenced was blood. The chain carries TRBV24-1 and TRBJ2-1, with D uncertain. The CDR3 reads CATLGYSQGHNEQFF. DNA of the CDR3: TGTGCCACTTTAGGTTATTCCCAAGGACACAATGAGCAGTTCTTC.